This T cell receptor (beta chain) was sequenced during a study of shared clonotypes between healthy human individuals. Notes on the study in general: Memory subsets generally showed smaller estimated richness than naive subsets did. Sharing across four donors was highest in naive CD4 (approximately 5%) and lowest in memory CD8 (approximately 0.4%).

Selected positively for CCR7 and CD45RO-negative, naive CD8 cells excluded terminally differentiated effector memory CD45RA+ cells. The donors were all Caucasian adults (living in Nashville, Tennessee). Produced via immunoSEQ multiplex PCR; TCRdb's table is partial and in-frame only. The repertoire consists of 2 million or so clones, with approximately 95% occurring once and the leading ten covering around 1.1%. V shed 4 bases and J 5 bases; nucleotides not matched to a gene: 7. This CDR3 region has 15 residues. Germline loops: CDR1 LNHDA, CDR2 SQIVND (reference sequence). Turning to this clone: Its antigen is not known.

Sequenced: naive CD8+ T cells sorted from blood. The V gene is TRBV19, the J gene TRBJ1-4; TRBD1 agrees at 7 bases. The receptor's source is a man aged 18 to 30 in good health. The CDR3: CASSTGTALNEKLFF. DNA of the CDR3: TGTGCCAGTAGTACCGGGACAGCTCTCAATGAAAAACTGTTTTTT.